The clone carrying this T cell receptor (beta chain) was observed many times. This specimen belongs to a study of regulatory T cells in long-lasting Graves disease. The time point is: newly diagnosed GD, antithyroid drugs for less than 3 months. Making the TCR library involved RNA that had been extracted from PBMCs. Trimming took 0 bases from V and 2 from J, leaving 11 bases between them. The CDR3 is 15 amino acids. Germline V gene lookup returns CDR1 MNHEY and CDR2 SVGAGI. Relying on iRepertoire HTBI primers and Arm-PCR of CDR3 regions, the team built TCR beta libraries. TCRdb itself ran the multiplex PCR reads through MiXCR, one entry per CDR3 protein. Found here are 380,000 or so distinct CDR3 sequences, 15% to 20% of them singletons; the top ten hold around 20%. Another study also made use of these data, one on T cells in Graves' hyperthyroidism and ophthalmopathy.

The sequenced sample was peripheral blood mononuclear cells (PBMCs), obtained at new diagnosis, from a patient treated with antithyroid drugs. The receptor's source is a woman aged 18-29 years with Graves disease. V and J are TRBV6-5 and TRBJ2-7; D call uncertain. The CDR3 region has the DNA TGTGCCAGCAGTTACTCGAAGATCAGAGCCTACGAGCAGTACTTC. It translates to CASSYSKIRAYEQYF.